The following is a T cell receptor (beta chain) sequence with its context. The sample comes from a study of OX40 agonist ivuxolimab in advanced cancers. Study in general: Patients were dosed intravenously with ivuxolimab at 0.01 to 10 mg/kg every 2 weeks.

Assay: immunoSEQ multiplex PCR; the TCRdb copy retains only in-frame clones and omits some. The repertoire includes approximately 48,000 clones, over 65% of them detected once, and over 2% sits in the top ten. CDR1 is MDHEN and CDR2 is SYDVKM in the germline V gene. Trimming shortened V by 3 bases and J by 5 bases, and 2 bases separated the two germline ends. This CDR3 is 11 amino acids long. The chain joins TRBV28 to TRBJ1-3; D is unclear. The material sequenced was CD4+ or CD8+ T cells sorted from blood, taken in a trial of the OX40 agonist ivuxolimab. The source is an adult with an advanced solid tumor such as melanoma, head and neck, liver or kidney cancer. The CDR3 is CASSFRNTIYF. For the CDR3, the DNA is TGTGCCAGCAGTTTCCGAAACACCATATATTTT.